These T cell receptor beta chains were read from a single sample in a study of T cell changes during pregnancy in multiple sclerosis. Produced via immunoSEQ multiplex PCR; TCRdb's table is partial and in-frame only. The sample lists under 50,000 clones, about 91% seen once, with 0.7% to 1% in the top ten. The starting material was CD4+ T cells from peripheral blood mononuclear cells, obtained in the third trimester of pregnancy. Receptors were obtained from a female donor with multiple sclerosis, enrolled in a pregnancy study. Each CDR3 is given with its conserved first and last residue. The D gene is left open where the match is weak. Some rows mark clone size as missing; the rest say once, few, many or name a class of expanded clone.

>TRBV28|TRBD1|TRBJ1-2|few
CASSLSGQGVNGYTF
TGTGCCAGCAGTTTATCGGGACAGGGGGTTAATGGCTACACCTTC
>TRBV6-6|-|TRBJ1-1|-
CASRGGDTEAFF
TGTGCCAGCAGGGGAGGAGACACTGAAGCTTTCTTT
>TRBV19|TRBD2|TRBJ2-7|-
CASSMGSGSSYEQYF
TGTGCCAGTAGTATGGGCAGCGGGAGCTCCTACGAGCAGTACTTC
>TRBV27|-|TRBJ1-1|-
CASSLGVGLPEAFF
TGTGCCAGCAGTTTAGGGGTGGGACTACCTGAAGCTTTCTTT
>TRBV27|-|TRBJ2-2|-
CASSAPGSSANTGELFF
TGTGCCAGCAGTGCCCCGGGGAGTTCCGCAAACACCGGGGAGCTGTTTTTT
>TRBV7-6|TRBD2|TRBJ2-7|-
CASSLEGGLAGEQYF
TGTGCCAGCAGCTTAGAAGGGGGACTAGCGGGGGAGCAGTACTTC
>TRBV5-6|TRBD1|TRBJ1-2|once
CASSSRGLGYGYTF
TGTGCCAGCAGCTCCAGGGGGCTCGGCTATGGCTACACCTTC
>TRBV6-1|TRBD1|TRBJ1-3|-
CASSGQGLSGNTIYF
TGTGCCAGCAGTGGACAGGGCTTGTCTGGAAACACCATATATTTT
>TRBV19|TRBD1|TRBJ1-5|-
CARTGTEANQPQHF
TGTGCCAGAACCGGGACAGAAGCCAATCAGCCCCAGCATTTT
>TRBV29-1|-|TRBJ1-3|few
CSVGDYSGNTIYF
TGCAGCGTTGGAGATTATTCTGGAAACACCATATATTTT
>TRBV6-6|-|TRBJ2-7|-
CASRVTVLSYEQYF
TGTGCCAGCAGAGTGACAGTATTGAGCTACGAGCAGTACTTC
>TRBV4-3|-|TRBJ1-1|once
CASSQSGTRNTEAFF
TGCGCCAGCAGCCAAAGCGGGACACGGAACACTGAAGCTTTCTTT
>TRBV7-2|-|TRBJ2-2|-
CASSRPQGTGELFF
TGTGCCAGCAGCCGACCGCAGGGCACCGGGGAGCTGTTTTTT
>TRBV9|TRBD1|TRBJ2-1|-
CASSPRGTGNNEQFF
TGTGCCAGCAGCCCAAGGGGGACAGGGAACAATGAGCAGTTCTTC
>TRBV30|TRBD1|TRBJ2-3|-
CACQGENTDTQYF
TGTGCCTGTCAGGGGGAGAACACAGATACGCAGTATTTT
>TRBV4-2|-|TRBJ2-5|-
CASSQDTAQETQYF
TGTGCCAGCAGCCAAGATACAGCCCAAGAGACCCAGTACTTC
>TRBV4-2|TRBD2|TRBJ2-2|-
CASSPKLGVAGAPGELFF
TGTGCCAGCAGCCCGAAGTTAGGGGTAGCGGGAGCCCCCGGGGAGCTGTTTTTT
>TRBV9|-|TRBJ2-3|-
CASSYQVGDTQYF
TGTGCCAGCAGCTATCAGGTGGGAGATACGCAGTATTTT
>TRBV7-9|-|TRBJ2-2|-
CASSFGQTARSGELFF
TGTGCCAGCAGTTTCGGACAGACCGCACGTTCCGGGGAGCTGTTTTTT
>TRBV9|TRBD1|TRBJ2-3|-
CASASLTGGTDTQYF
TGTGCCAGCGCTTCCTTGACAGGGGGGACAGATACGCAGTATTTT
>TRBV28|-|TRBJ1-4|-
CASSLVGAAQVANEKLFF
TGTGCCAGCAGTTTGGTGGGGGCCGCACAAGTTGCTAATGAAAAACTGTTTTTT
>TRBV19|TRBD2|TRBJ2-1|-
CASTTGTSGRREQFF
TGTGCCAGTACCACCGGGACTAGCGGGAGACGAGAGCAGTTCTTC
>TRBV27|TRBD1|TRBJ2-2|-
CASSVGTGSTGELFF
TGTGCCAGCAGTGTCGGGACAGGATCTACCGGGGAGCTGTTTTTT
>TRBV6-6|-|TRBJ1-1|-
CASSYDSEAFF
TGTGCCAGCAGTTACGACAGCGAAGCTTTCTTT
>TRBV5-1|-|TRBJ2-5|-
CASSLSQETQYF
TGCGCCAGCAGCTTGTCACAAGAGACCCAGTACTTC
>TRBV30|TRBD2|TRBJ2-3|-
CAWSMTSGLNTQYF
TGTGCCTGGAGTATGACTAGCGGCTTGAATACGCAGTATTTT
>TRBV5-5|-|TRBJ1-2|-
CASSELGAGESRGYTF
TGTGCCAGCAGCGAGCTCGGCGCGGGGGAAAGCCGTGGCTACACCTTC
>TRBV5-4|-|TRBJ2-7|-
CASSTSPATASYEQYF
TGTGCCAGCAGCACCTCCCCTGCTACAGCCTCCTACGAGCAGTACTTC
>TRBV5-1|-|TRBJ2-2|-
CASGHGDTGELFF
TGCGCCAGCGGTCACGGGGACACCGGGGAGCTGTTTTTT
>TRBV2|-|TRBJ1-5|-
CASSDQGVNQPQHF
TGTGCCAGCAGTGATCAGGGTGTAAATCAGCCCCAGCATTTT
>TRBV5-4|TRBD1|TRBJ2-7|-
CASSSGQYSYEQYF
TGTGCCAGCAGCTCGGGACAGTACTCCTACGAGCAGTACTTC
>TRBV28|-|TRBJ2-7|-
CASRGRAYEQYF
TGTGCCAGCAGAGGCAGGGCTTACGAGCAGTACTTC
>TRBV18|-|TRBJ1-2|-
CASSPGVGVDTF
TGTGCCAGCTCACCAGGGGTCGGGGTTGACACCTTC
>TRBV5-4|-|TRBJ2-2|-
CASSQSWEAGELFF
TGTGCCAGCAGCCAGAGTTGGGAGGCCGGGGAGCTGTTTTTT
>TRBV19|-|TRBJ1-5|-
CASTGLGVQPQHF
TGTGCCAGTACAGGGTTAGGTGTTCAGCCCCAGCATTTT
>TRBV9|-|TRBJ2-2|-
CASSVISGNTGELFF
TGTGCCAGCAGCGTAATCTCGGGGAACACCGGGGAGCTGTTTTTT
>TRBV19|-|TRBJ2-2|-
CASSILQGNTGELFF
TGTGCCAGTAGTATTTTACAGGGCAACACCGGGGAGCTGTTTTTT
>TRBV6-5|-|TRBJ2-7|-
CASSYSWTDEQYF
TGTGCCAGCAGTTACTCTTGGACAGACGAGCAGTACTTC
>TRBV7-9|TRBD1|TRBJ2-6|-
CASSLFGTGGRSGANVLTF
TGTGCCAGCAGCTTATTTGGTACAGGGGGCCGCTCTGGGGCCAACGTCCTGACTTTC
>TRBV19|-|TRBJ2-5|-
CASSPWGPETQYF
TGTGCCAGTAGTCCCTGGGGGCCTGAGACCCAGTACTTC
>TRBV18|TRBD1|TRBJ2-1|once
CASSPRDRGYNEQFF
TGTGCCAGCTCACCACGGGACAGGGGGTACAATGAGCAGTTCTTC
>TRBV7-2|-|TRBJ1-4|-
CASSSRFGEKLFF
TGTGCCAGCAGCTCGAGGTTCGGTGAAAAACTGTTTTTT
>TRBV6-6|TRBD1|TRBJ2-3|-
CASSYPRQGLDTQYF
TGTGCCAGCAGTTACCCGAGACAGGGTTTGGATACGCAGTATTTT
>TRBV6-6|TRBD1|TRBJ1-2|once
CASRPGQGHGYTF
TGTGCCAGCAGACCCGGACAGGGTCATGGCTACACCTTC